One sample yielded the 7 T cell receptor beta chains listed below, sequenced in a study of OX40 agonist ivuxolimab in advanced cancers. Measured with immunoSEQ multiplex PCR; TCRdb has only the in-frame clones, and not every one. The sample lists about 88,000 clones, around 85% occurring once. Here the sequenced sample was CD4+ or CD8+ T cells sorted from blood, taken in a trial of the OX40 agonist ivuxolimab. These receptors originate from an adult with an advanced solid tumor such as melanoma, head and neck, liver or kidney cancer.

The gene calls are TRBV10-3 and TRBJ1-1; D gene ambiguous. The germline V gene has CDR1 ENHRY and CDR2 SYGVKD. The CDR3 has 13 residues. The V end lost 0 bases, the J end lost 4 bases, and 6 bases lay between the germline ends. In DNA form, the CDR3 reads TGTGCCATCAGTGAGTCGATTGGCACTGAAGCTTTCTTT. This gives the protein CAISESIGTEAFF.

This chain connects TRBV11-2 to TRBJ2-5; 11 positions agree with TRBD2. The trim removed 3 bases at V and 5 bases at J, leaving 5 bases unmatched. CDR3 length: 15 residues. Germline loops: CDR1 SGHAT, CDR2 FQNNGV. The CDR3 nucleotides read TGTGCCAGCAGCTTTAGCGGGAGGGCCCGGGAGACCCAGTACTTC. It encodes CASSFSGRARETQYF.

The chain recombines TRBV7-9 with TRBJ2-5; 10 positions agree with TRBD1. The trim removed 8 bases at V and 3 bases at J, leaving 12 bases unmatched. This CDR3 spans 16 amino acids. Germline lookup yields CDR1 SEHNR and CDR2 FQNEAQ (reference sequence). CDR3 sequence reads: CASLSRDRGLKETQYF. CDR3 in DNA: TGTGCCAGCCTCTCCCGGGACAGGGGACTTAAAGAGACCCAGTACTTC.

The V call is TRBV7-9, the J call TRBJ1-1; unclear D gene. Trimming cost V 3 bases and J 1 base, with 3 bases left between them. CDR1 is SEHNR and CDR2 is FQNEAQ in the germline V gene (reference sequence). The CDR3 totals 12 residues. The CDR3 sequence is CASSLTNTEAFF. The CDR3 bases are TGTGCCAGCAGCTTGACGAACACTGAAGCTTTCTTT.

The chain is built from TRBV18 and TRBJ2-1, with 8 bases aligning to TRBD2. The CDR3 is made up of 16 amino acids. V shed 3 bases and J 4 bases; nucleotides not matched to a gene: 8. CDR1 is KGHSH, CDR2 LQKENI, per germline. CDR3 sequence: CASSPLRGAGYNEQFF. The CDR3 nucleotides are TGTGCCAGCTCACCCCTGCGGGGGGCAGGTTACAATGAGCAGTTCTTC.

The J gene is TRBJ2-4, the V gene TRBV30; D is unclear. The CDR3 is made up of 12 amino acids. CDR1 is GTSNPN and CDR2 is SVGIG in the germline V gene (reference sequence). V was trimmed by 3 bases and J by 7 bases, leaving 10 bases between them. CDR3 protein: CAWRPLRNIQYF. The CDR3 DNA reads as TGTGCCTGGAGGCCCTTGAGGAACATTCAGTACTTC.

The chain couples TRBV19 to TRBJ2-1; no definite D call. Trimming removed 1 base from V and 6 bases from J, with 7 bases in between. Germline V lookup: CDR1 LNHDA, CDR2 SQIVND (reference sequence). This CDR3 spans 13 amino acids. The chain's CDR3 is CASSIGLTNEQFF. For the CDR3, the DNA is TGTGCCAGTAGTATAGGGCTAACCAATGAGCAGTTCTTC.